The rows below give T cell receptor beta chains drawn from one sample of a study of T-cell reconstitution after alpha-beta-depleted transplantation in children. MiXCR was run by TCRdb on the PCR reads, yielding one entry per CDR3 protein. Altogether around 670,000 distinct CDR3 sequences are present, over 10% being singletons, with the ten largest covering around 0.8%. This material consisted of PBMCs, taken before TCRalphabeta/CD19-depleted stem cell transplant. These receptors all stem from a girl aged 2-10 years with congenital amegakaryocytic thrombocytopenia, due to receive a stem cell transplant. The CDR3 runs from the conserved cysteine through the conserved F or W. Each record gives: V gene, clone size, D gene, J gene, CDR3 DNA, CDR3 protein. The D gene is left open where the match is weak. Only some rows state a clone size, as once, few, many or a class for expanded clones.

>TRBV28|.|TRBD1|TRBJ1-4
TGTGCCAGCCGGACAGGACAATCTGAAAAACTGTTTTTT
CASRTGQSEKLFF
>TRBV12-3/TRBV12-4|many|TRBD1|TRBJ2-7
TGTGCCAGCAGTTCCGTGGGACAGGGGGTGGATTACGAGCAGTACTTC
CASSSVGQGVDYEQYF
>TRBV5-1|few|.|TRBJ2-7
TGCGCCAGCAGCCATGTTTTGACCCCCTACGAGCAGTACTTC
CASSHVLTPYEQYF
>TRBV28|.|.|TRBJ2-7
TGTGCCAGCAGTTTCCTGCGCCCCCAAGGCGAGCAGTACTTC
CASSFLRPQGEQYF
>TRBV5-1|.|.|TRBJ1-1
TGCGCCAGCAGCGAACTGCAGGGAAACACTGAAGCTTTCTTT
CASSELQGNTEAFF
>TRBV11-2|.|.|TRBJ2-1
TGTGCCAGCAGCCCCTGGGGTTTGTTAAGGGAGCAGTTCTTC
CASSPWGLLREQFF
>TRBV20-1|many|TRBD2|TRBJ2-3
TGCAGTGCTCAAACTAGCGGAAGCACAGATACGCAGTATTTT
CSAQTSGSTDTQYF
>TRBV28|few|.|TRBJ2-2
TGTGCCAGCAGGCCCCTAGTCACCGGGGAGCTGTTTTTT
CASRPLVTGELFF
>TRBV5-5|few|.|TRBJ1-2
TGTGCCAGCAGCTTGGACACAGCGATTTATGGCTACACCTTC
CASSLDTAIYGYTF
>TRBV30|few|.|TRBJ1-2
TGTGCCTGGGACGCAATTGTTAATGGCTACACCTTC
CAWDAIVNGYTF
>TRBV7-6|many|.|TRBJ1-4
TGTGCCAGCAAGCCCGGGGGGAGCGCTAATGAAAAACTGTTTTTT
CASKPGGSANEKLFF
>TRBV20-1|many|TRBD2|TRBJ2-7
TGCAGTGCTTGGACTAGCGGATCCTACGAGCAGTACTTC
CSAWTSGSYEQYF
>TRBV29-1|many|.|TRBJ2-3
TGCAGCGTGGCTACGAAACTAGGCACAGATACGCAGTATTTT
CSVATKLGTDTQYF
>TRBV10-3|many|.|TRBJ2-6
TGTGCCATCAGTGAACAGGATGGGGCCAACGTCCTGACTTTC
CAISEQDGANVLTF
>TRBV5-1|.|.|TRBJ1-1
TGCGCCAGCAGCTTGGCCGGGCCAGAAAACACTGAAGCTTTCTTT
CASSLAGPENTEAFF
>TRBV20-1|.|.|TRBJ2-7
TGCAGTGCTAGGGCAGCGGGCCACCCCTACGAGCAGTACTTC
CSARAAGHPYEQYF
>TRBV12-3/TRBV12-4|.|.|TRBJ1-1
TGTGCCAGCTACGGGGGGCTTTACACTGAAGCTTTCTTT
CASYGGLYTEAFF
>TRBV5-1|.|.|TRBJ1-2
TGCGCCAGCGGACCACGGCAACAGGGAGAATATGGCTACACCTTC
CASGPRQQGEYGYTF
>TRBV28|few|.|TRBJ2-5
TGTGCCAGCAGTCCAAAATCGATTCGTACCTTATCGGGGACCCAGTACTTC
CASSPKSIRTLSGTQYF
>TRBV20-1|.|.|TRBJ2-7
TGCAGTGCTAGTGACCATCTATCCGAGCAGTACTTC
CSASDHLSEQYF
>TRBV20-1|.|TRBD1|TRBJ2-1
TGCAGTGCTAGGGTCCAGGGGGCCGTCAACAATGAGCAGTTCTTC
CSARVQGAVNNEQFF
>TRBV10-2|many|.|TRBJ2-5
TGCGCCACCCGATTCGCGGGACAAGAGACCCAGTACTTC
CATRFAGQETQYF
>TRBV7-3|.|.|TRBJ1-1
TGTGCCAGCAGGACTCAAGGGGGGTACCCGAACACTGAAGCTTTCTTT
CASRTQGGYPNTEAFF
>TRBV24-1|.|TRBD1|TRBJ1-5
TGTGCCACCAGTGAGGACAGGGGGCTGGGGAATCAGCCCCAGCATTTT
CATSEDRGLGNQPQHF
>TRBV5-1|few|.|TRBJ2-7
TGCGCCAGCAGCTTGGGACTCCAGGGCTACGAGCAGTACTTC
CASSLGLQGYEQYF
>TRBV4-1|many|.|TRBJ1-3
TGCGCCAGCAGCCAACGGCAGGGGACTGGAAACACCATATATTTT
CASSQRQGTGNTIYF
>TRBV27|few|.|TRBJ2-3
TGTGCCAGCAGTCCGGTCAGCTCTAAAACAGATACGCAGTATTTT
CASSPVSSKTDTQYF
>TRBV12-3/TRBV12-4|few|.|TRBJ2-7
TGTGCCAGCAGACGGACGATCAACGAGCAGTACTTC
CASRRTINEQYF
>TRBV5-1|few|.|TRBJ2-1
TGCGCCAGCAGCCAGGACTTTGGGGGGAATGAGCAGTTCTTC
CASSQDFGGNEQFF
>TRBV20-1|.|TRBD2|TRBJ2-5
TGCAGTGCTAGAGATTTGGTAGCGGGAGAGTGGGAGACCCAGTACTTC
CSARDLVAGEWETQYF
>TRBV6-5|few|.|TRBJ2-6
TGTGCCAGCAGCCAAACGAGGGCCGGGGCCAACGTCCTGACTTTC
CASSQTRAGANVLTF
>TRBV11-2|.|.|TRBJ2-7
TGTGCCAGCAGCTTAGAGGCAGGGGGGCCCCCTAGCTCCTACGAGCAGTACTTC
CASSLEAGGPPSSYEQYF
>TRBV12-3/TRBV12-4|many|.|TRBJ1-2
TGTGCCAGCAACAGGCCGGATTCTAACTATGGCTACACCTTC
CASNRPDSNYGYTF
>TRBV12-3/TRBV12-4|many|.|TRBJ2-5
TGTGCCAGCAGCCCCCCGGCGGTACGAGAGACCCAGTACTTC
CASSPPAVRETQYF
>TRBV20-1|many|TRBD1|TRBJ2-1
TGCAGTGCTGGGGGACAGCAAGGGACGGTACAGTTCTTC
CSAGGQQGTVQFF
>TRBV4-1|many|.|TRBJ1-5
TGCGCCAGCAGCCAAGGAATCGGGGCAGCTCAGCCCCAGCATTTT
CASSQGIGAAQPQHF
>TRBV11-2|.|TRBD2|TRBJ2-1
TGTGCCAGCAGCACACTAGCGGGGCCCTCCTTCAATGAGCAGTTCTTC
CASSTLAGPSFNEQFF
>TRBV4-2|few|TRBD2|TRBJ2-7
TGTGCCAGCAGCCAAGAGACGGGAGGTACCCCCTACGAGCAGTACTTC
CASSQETGGTPYEQYF
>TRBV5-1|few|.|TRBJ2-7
TGCGCCAGCAGCTTGGGGCAGCCTATAACCTACGAGCAGTACTTC
CASSLGQPITYEQYF